The present entry profiles one TCR beta chain with its context. Antigen specificity is unknown. The junction had 10 bases not matched to a gene; V was cut back by 5 bases and J by 0 bases. In germline, CDR1 is LGHNT, CDR2 FRNRAP. The CDR3 runs to 17 residues. This entry is derived from a study of OX40 agonist ivuxolimab in advanced cancers. Study-wide points: CD4+ and CD8+ T cells in blood underwent clonal expansion by week 6 at 0.1 to 3.0 mg/kg.

Clones were sequenced by immunoSEQ multiplex PCR, and TCRdb holds only the in-frame ones, with some missing. The profile covers about 57,000 clones, with more than 75% appearing a single time and around 0.4% taken by the ten largest. This specimen consisted of CD4+ or CD8+ T cells sorted from blood, obtained in a trial of the OX40 agonist ivuxolimab. The sequence was obtained from an adult with an advanced solid tumor such as melanoma, head and neck, liver or kidney cancer. The chain has TRBV12-5 and TRBJ2-3; 8 nucleotides agree with TRBD2. The CDR3 protein is CASGPGTSPFSTDTQYF. The CDR3 nucleotides read TGTGCTAGTGGTCCGGGGACTAGTCCCTTTAGCACAGATACGCAGTATTTT.